Below are 25 T cell receptor beta chains sequenced from a single sample in a study of blood T cells in healthy people across ages. It was with a sample-barcoded 5' primer and a J-beta primer mix that a second PCR of about 6 to 12 cycles was run. TCRdb passed the 5' RACE reads through MiXCR, listing each CDR3 protein once. The table shows over 1,300,000 distinct CDR3 sequences, with 59% occurring only once. Sequenced input: blood. The receptors shown here come from a man younger than 35 in good health.

The gene calls are TRBV19 and TRBJ2-1; D is perhaps TRBD1 or TRBD2 (5 bases each). The V and J ends lost 1 base and 8 bases respectively, with 18 bases between them. This CDR3 is built from 16 residues. Germline CDR1 reads LNHDA; CDR2 reads SQIVND (reference sequence). The CDR3 here is CASSIAPGPLIDEQFF. Here the CDR3 DNA reads TGTGCCAGTAGTATAGCCCCGGGACCGCTCATCGATGAGCAGTTCTTC.

The rearrangement links TRBV29-1 to TRBJ2-1; D ambiguous. CDR1 and CDR2 from the germline V gene are SQVTM and ANQGSEA. The CDR3 consists of 15 residues. Trimming removed 0 bases at V and 0 bases at J, with 9 bases between. CDR3 sequence (DNA): TGCAGCGTTGAAGATGGACCCCTCTCCTACAATGAGCAGTTCTTC. Its protein product is CSVEDGPLSYNEQFF.

Only a few counts were recorded for this clonotype. This rearrangement joins TRBV29-1 to TRBJ2-3; D is unresolved. V was pared by 3 bases and J by 2 bases, with 9 bases between. Germline V gene lookup returns CDR1 SQVTM and CDR2 ANQGSEA. The CDR3 is 13 residues long. The DNA for the CDR3 is TGCAGCGTTGATTCAGGAGTCACAGATACGCAGTATTTT. Encoded protein: CSVDSGVTDTQYF.

The chain's CDR3 is CASSENRQGLVDTQYF. CDR3 sequence (DNA): TGTGCCAGCAGCGAGAACCGGCAGGGGCTGGTAGATACGCAGTATTTT. The chain is built from TRBV9 and TRBJ2-3; D perhaps matches TRBD1 (6 bases). CDR1 and CDR2 (germline): SGDLS, YYNGEE. V lost 3 bases and J lost 5, with 19 bases in between. This CDR3 spans 16 amino acids.

This chain links TRBV20-1 with TRBJ2-1; D is unclear. The germline V gene encodes CDR1 DFQATT and CDR2 SNEGSKA (reference sequence). The CDR3 loop spans 17 amino acids. CDR3 protein: CSAPNRNISTYYNEQFF. In DNA form, the CDR3 reads TGCAGCGCACCGAACAGAAACATTTCTACTTACTACAATGAGCAGTTCTTC.

This chain links TRBV5-1 with TRBJ2-6; 10 positions agree with TRBD1. The germline V gene encodes CDR1 SGHRS and CDR2 YFSETQ. The trim removed 1 base at V and 2 bases at J, leaving 3 bases unmatched. CDR3 length: 17 residues. CDR3 sequence: CASSLSGQGTGANVLTF. CDR3 nucleotides: TGCGCCAGCAGCTTGTCGGGACAGGGGACTGGGGCCAACGTCCTGACTTTC.

This chain links TRBV7-2 with TRBJ2-1; D may be TRBD2 (7 bases). Germline V gene lookup returns CDR1 SGHTA and CDR2 FQGNSA. The CDR3 is 15 amino acids. Between the trimmed V and J ends, which lost 1 base and 13 bases, there was a span of 20 bases. CDR3: CASSLGGQGRGTQFF. The CDR3 nucleotides read TGTGCCAGCAGCTTAGGGGGACAAGGGAGGGGGACCCAGTTCTTC.

The chain couples TRBV18 to TRBJ2-3, with D perhaps matching TRBD1 (5 bases). CDR3 length equals 13 residues. V lost 7 bases to trimming and J lost 4 bases, with 12 bases between them. Germline CDR1 is KGHSH and CDR2 is LQKENI. For the CDR3, the DNA is TGTGCCAGCTTACCGGCAGGGCCAGATACGCAGTATTTT. As protein: CASLPAGPDTQYF.

The chain employs TRBV29-1 and TRBJ2-5, with D uncertain. The end of the DNA is better explained by TRBJ2-7, so the J call may be wrong. This CDR3 is built from 10 residues. The germline gives CDR1 SQVTM, CDR2 ANQGSEA. Here the CDR3 DNA reads TGCAGCGGAATACTGGGCGAGCAGTACTTC. Protein: CSGILGEQYF.

Details on this clonotype: Its ends do not fully match the called genes, so a read error is possible. CDR3: CSVEDQGTGTSCEQYF. The CDR3 coding sequence is TGCAGCGTTGAAGATCAGGGGACGGGTACCTCCTGCGAGCAGTACTTC. V is TRBV29-1 and J is TRBJ2-7; tentatively, D is TRBD1 (6 bases). The CDR3 runs to 16 residues. Looked up from germline, CDR1 is SQVTM and CDR2 is ANQGSEA.

This clonotype was counted between two and nine times. The V gene is TRBV12-3 or TRBV12-4, the J gene TRBJ2-5; 7 positions match TRBD1. This CDR3 is 12 amino acids long. Trimming removed 6 bases from V and 11 bases from J; junction bases left unmatched: 9. CDR3 nucleotide sequence: TGTGCCAGCAGCCACGTCGACAGGGAGCAGTACTTC. This sequence encodes CASSHVDREQYF.

In this sample, this clonotype turned up a few times. V is TRBV9 and J is TRBJ2-7; 9 nucleotides align to TRBD1. CDR1 SGDLS and CDR2 YYNGEE come from the germline V gene. The CDR3 has 14 amino acids. Unmatched junction bases numbered 2, after V lost 0 bases and J lost 4 bases. The CDR3 is CASSVEQGAYEQYF. Written as DNA, the CDR3 is TGTGCCAGCAGCGTAGAACAGGGGGCATACGAGCAGTACTTC.

This chain uses TRBV13 with TRBJ1-4, with D hard to call. With 2 bases removed from V and 8 bases from J, the gap between germline ends came to 9 bases. The germline V gene has CDR1 PRHDT and CDR2 FYEKMQ (reference sequence). This CDR3 has 13 residues. CDR3 amino acids: CASSLFQGEKLFF. The CDR3 coding sequence is TGTGCCAGCAGCTTATTCCAAGGGGAAAAACTGTTTTTT.

V usage is TRBV4-3 and J usage is TRBJ1-4; a possible D gene is TRBD1 (6 bases). V was pared by 2 bases and J by 7 bases, with 29 bases between. The CDR3 consists of 20 residues. Looked up from germline, CDR1 is LGHNA and CDR2 is YSLEER. The CDR3 sequence is CASSQSVGLTGSSLGEKLFF. CDR3 DNA sequence: TGCGCCAGCAGCCAAAGTGTGGGGTTAACAGGGAGTTCTCTGGGTGAAAAACTGTTTTTT.

This clonotype has just a few counts. The rearrangement joins TRBV4-1 to TRBJ2-1; D is undetermined. Trimming left V 0 bases short and J 2 bases short, with 11 bases between. The CDR3 consists of 16 residues. Germline V CDR1 and CDR2: MGHRA, YSYEKL. The CDR3 spells CASSQDNPTTYNEQFF. The CDR3 DNA reads TGCGCCAGCAGCCAAGATAACCCAACTACCTACAATGAGCAGTTCTTC.

The V gene is TRBV7-9, the J gene TRBJ1-1, with D unresolved. The V end was cut by 1 base, the J end by 8 bases, with 11 bases between. The germline gives CDR1 SEHNR, CDR2 FQNEAQ (reference sequence). The CDR3 is 13 amino acids. As DNA, the CDR3 is TGTGCCAGCAGCTTAGTTGGACGGTGGGAAGCTTTCTTT. Amino acids: CASSLVGRWEAFF.

The chain carries TRBV20-1 and TRBJ2-7; the D call may be TRBD1 or TRBD2 (5 bases each). The V end was cut by 3 bases, the J end by 1 base, with 22 bases between. The CDR3 sequence is 17 residues long. Germline assignment: CDR1 DFQATT and CDR2 SNEGSKA (reference sequence). The CDR3 here is CSARGDSQIRRSYEQYF. The CDR3 DNA is TGCAGTGCTAGGGGAGACAGCCAGATAAGGCGGTCCTACGAGCAGTACTTC.

The chain's CDR3 is CASSQQTDKLYGYTF. The CDR3 DNA reads as TGCGCCAGCAGCCAACAAACTGACAAATTATATGGCTACACCTTC. The rearrangement joins TRBV4-3 to TRBJ1-2, with no clear D. In germline, CDR1 is LGHNA, CDR2 YSLEER. This CDR3 contains 15 residues. V lost 2 bases and J 5 bases, leaving 15 bases between the germline ends.

This clonotype was detected a few times. The rearrangement joins TRBV20-1 to TRBJ2-1; D is perhaps TRBD2 (6 bases). Germline loops: CDR1 DFQATT, CDR2 SNEGSKA (reference sequence). The V end was cut by 6 bases, the J end by 6 bases, with 9 bases between. CDR3 size: 11 residues. The CDR3 loop reads CSAGLFNEQFF. The CDR3, as DNA: TGCAGTGCGGGACTGTTCAATGAGCAGTTCTTC.

V gene TRBV7-2 combines with J gene TRBJ2-5; the D is unclear. The CDR3 has 15 amino acids. V lost 1 base, J lost 2 bases, and 11 bases lay in between. Looked up from germline, CDR1 is SGHTA and CDR2 is FQGNSA. CDR3 sequence reads: CASSLGAGTQETQYF. The CDR3 nucleotides read TGTGCCAGCAGCTTAGGGGCCGGCACACAAGAGACCCAGTACTTC.

The chain links TRBV20-1 to TRBJ1-1; D unclear. Trimming shortened V by 3 bases and J by 11 bases, and 13 bases separated the two germline ends. This CDR3 comprises 11 residues. The germline V gene has CDR1 DFQATT and CDR2 SNEGSKA (reference sequence). CDR3 nucleotides: TGCAGTGCTAGGGACGGGCCTCAGGCTTTCTTT. Its protein is CSARDGPQAFF.

The CDR3 DNA reads as TGTGCCAGCAGCTTTTTGTCCGGAGCCAAAAACATTCAGTACTTC. This codes for CASSFLSGAKNIQYF. The genes are TRBV7-2 and TRBJ2-4; D remains ambiguous. The CDR3 spans 15 residues. V was cut by 3 bases and J by 0 bases, with 9 bases left in between. Germline assignment: CDR1 SGHTA and CDR2 FQGNSA. The full variable domain, with the rest looked up from reference TRBV7-2 and TRBJ2-4, is GAGVSQSPSNKVTEKGKDVELRCDPISGHTALYWYRQSLGQGLEFLIYFQGNSAPDKSGLPSDRFSAERTGGSVSTLTIQRTQQEDSAVYLCASSFLSGAKNIQYFGAGTRLSVL.

The chain is built from TRBV2 and TRBJ2-1; 8 bases match TRBD2. With V trimmed by 8 bases and J by 6 bases, 3 bases remained unmatched. The CDR3 runs to 12 residues. Per germline, CDR1 SNHLY and CDR2 FYNNEI. CDR3 nucleotides: TGTGCCAGCGGGACTAGGCCCAATGAGCAGTTCTTC. This sequence encodes CASGTRPNEQFF.

The chain is built from TRBV3-1 and TRBJ2-1, with D tentatively TRBD1 (6 bases). The CDR3 consists of 15 residues. Between the trimmed V and J ends, which lost 4 bases and 4 bases, there was a span of 14 bases. Germline CDR1 LGHDT, CDR2 YNNKEL (reference sequence). The CDR3 protein is CASSPRGTVYNEQFF. Written as DNA, the CDR3 is TGTGCCAGCAGCCCTAGGGGGACGGTTTACAATGAGCAGTTCTTC.

This sequence joins TRBV4-1 and TRBJ1-4, with D tentatively TRBD1 (5 bases). V gave up 3 bases and J gave up 0 bases, with 11 bases separating them. CDR3 length: 16 amino acids. Germline CDR1 MGHRA, CDR2 YSYEKL. The CDR3 spells CASSHLQVPTNEKLFF. CDR3 coding DNA: TGCGCCAGCAGCCATTTACAGGTCCCAACTAATGAAAAACTGTTTTTT.